This T cell receptor (beta chain) emerged from a study of blood T cell repertoires in COVID-19. Sequenced by immunoSEQ multiplex PCR; TCRdb stores in-frame clones only, minus some. The table has 250,000 to 300,000 clones, approximately 88% seen once. V lost 4 bases and J lost 6; bases outside the gene matches: 12. The CDR3 length is 16 residues. Germline CDR1 reads SGHRS; CDR2 reads YFSETQ. This chain connects TRBV5-1 to TRBJ2-1, with 8 bases identical to TRBD2. The source material was peripheral blood. This TCR was recovered from a woman younger than 45 with acute or convalescent COVID-19. CDR3 in amino acids: CASSRPPGGLGNEQFF. CDR3 bases: TGCGCCAGCAGCAGACCTCCGGGAGGGCTGGGCAATGAGCAGTTCTTC.